This TCR beta chain was captured by sequencing in a study of T cells after yellow fever vaccination. Study in general: Preparation used SMART-Seq v4 Ultra Low Input for the low-cell-number fractions.

This CDR3 is built from 12 residues. The V and J ends lost 5 bases and 2 bases respectively, with 9 bases between them. Germline V gene data show CDR1 as DFQATT and CDR2 as SNEGSKA (reference sequence). Whole-study results and caveats: A faster peak, day 5 versus 15, was reached by the weaker secondary response.

This clonotype was observed a few times. What it recognizes is unknown. TCRdb itself ran the 5' RACE reads through MiXCR, one entry per CDR3 protein. The sample lists approximately 610,000 distinct CDR3 sequences, less than 20% occurring once. Sequenced material: PBMCs, taken more than 4 days after the first yellow fever vaccination. This clonotype originated in a man younger than 30 who received the YFV17D yellow fever vaccine. V usage is TRBV20-1 and J usage is TRBJ2-5; D call uncertain. Here the CDR3 reads CSAADQQETQYF. The CDR3 DNA sequence: TGCAGTGCTGCCGACCAACAAGAGACCCAGTACTTC.